The 25 T cell receptor beta chains reported below all come from one sample, sequenced in a study of T cells after yellow fever vaccination. From the 5' RACE reads, TCRdb called clonotypes with MiXCR, one entry per CDR3 protein. The sample carries roughly 15,000 distinct CDR3 sequences, about 4% recorded once. The material was PBMCs, either bulk or a sorted T-cell subset (CD4+, CD8+, memory, or dextramer-sorted; not recorded which), obtained 15 days after the yellow fever booster vaccination. Receptor source: a man in his thirties or forties who received the YFV17D yellow fever vaccine.

In this sample, this clonotype turned up many times. The rearrangement links TRBV10-3 to TRBJ1-6; D may be TRBD1 (6 bases). The CDR3 extends over 16 amino acids. Trimming pared 3 bases from V and 1 base from J, leaving 10 bases between. Per germline, CDR1 ENHRY and CDR2 SYGVKD. The CDR3 coding sequence is TGTGCCATCAGTGAAACAGGGTTATCCTATAATTCACCCCTCCACTTT. It is translated as CAISETGLSYNSPLHF.

In this sample, this clonotype turned up many times. The chain combines TRBV20-1 with TRBJ2-3; 8 bases are a match to TRBD2. The CDR3 spans 14 residues. The junction had 4 bases not matched to a gene; V was cut back by 5 bases and J by 0 bases. From germline, CDR1 is DFQATT and CDR2 SNEGSKA (reference sequence). The CDR3 protein is CSAGTSGSTDTQYF. The DNA for the CDR3 is TGCAGTGCTGGTACTAGCGGCAGCACAGATACGCAGTATTTT.

This clonotype was counted a few times. The V gene is TRBV19, the J gene TRBJ2-7, with 7 nucleotides matching TRBD1. Germline CDR1 is LNHDA and CDR2 is SQIVND (reference sequence). The CDR3 loop spans 14 amino acids. V was clipped by 4 bases and J by 4 bases; unmatched bases: 7. The CDR3 spells CASSNPGGSYEQYF. CDR3 coding DNA: TGTGCCAGTAGTAACCCAGGGGGATCGTACGAGCAGTACTTC.

This clonotype was recorded at least ten times. V and J are TRBV7-3 and TRBJ2-2; D ambiguous. The CDR3 extends over 13 amino acids. Germline CDR1 is SGHTA and CDR2 is FQGTGA. With 3 bases removed from V and 4 bases from J, the gap between germline ends came to 6 bases. The CDR3 protein is CASSLGGTGELFF. CDR3 nucleotide sequence: TGTGCCAGCAGCTTGGGTGGCACCGGGGAGCTGTTTTTT.

This clonotype qualifies as medium-sized. The chain joins TRBV19 to TRBJ2-3; 10 bases align to TRBD1. Germline-derived CDR1 and CDR2 are LNHDA and SQIVND (reference sequence). V lost 3 bases and J lost 6; bases outside the gene matches: 9. This CDR3 comprises 16 residues. Here the CDR3 DNA reads TGTGCCAGTAGTATCGCGGGACAGGGGTATGCGGATACGCAGTATTTT. This sequence encodes CASSIAGQGYADTQYF.

In its sample, this clonotype was seen many times. The rearrangement uses TRBV6-5 and TRBJ2-5, with D uncertain. This CDR3 comprises 14 residues. Germline values: CDR1 MNHEY, CDR2 SVGAGI. Trimming removed 6 bases from V and 5 bases from J, with 16 bases in between. For the CDR3, the DNA is TGTGCCAGCAGCACCTTAGCTATCGGGGAGACCCAGTACTTC. Translating gives CASSTLAIGETQYF.

This clonotype was counted ten times or more. The chain has TRBV6-5 and TRBJ1-2; TRBD1 is a possible D gene (5 bases). V shed 0 bases and J shed 6 bases, with 11 bases lying between them. Germline values: CDR1 MNHEY, CDR2 SVGAGI. The CDR3 loop spans 14 amino acids. In DNA form, the CDR3 reads TGTGCCAGCAGTTACTCGGTACAGGTTCATGGCTACACCTTC. Protein sequence: CASSYSVQVHGYTF.

This clonotype was detected many times. The genes are TRBV7-2 and TRBJ2-3; D not resolved. There are 15 residues in the CDR3. V lost 2 bases and J lost 0, with 9 bases in between. Looked up from germline, CDR1 is SGHTA and CDR2 is FQGNSA. CDR3 amino acids: CASSLTGISTDTQYF. The CDR3 coding sequence is TGTGCCAGCAGCTTAACGGGCATAAGCACAGATACGCAGTATTTT.

Many counts were recorded for this clonotype. The chain employs TRBV11-2 and TRBJ2-3; 8 nucleotides line up with TRBD2. Per the germline V gene, CDR1 is SGHAT and CDR2 is FQNNGV. The CDR3 has 16 residues. V was clipped by 3 bases and J by 1 base; unmatched bases: 6. CDR3 protein: CASSFGVTSGTDTQYF. The DNA of the CDR3 is TGTGCCAGCAGCTTTGGTGTGACTAGCGGCACAGATACGCAGTATTTT.

By frequency in the sample, this clonotype is medium-sized. This chain uses TRBV5-1 with TRBJ2-5; D possibly corresponds to TRBD2 (5 bases). Germline assignment: CDR1 SGHRS and CDR2 YFSETQ. The CDR3 consists of 14 residues. V lost 4 bases and J 4 bases, leaving 14 bases between the germline ends. CDR3 bases: TGCGCCAGCAGCACCGGACTGCCGTCAGAGACCCAGTACTTC. Translation: CASSTGLPSETQYF.

This clonotype appeared many times. This chain links TRBV7-2 with TRBJ2-1, with D possibly TRBD1 on 5 matching bases. Germline values: CDR1 SGHTA, CDR2 FQGNSA. This CDR3 comprises 12 residues. The germline V and J ends were trimmed by 6 bases and 9 bases, with 12 bases remaining between them. CDR3 in DNA: TGTGCCAGCAGGTTGACAGCTAGTGAGCAGTTCTTC. Translation: CASRLTASEQFF.

This clonotype has at least ten counts. V is TRBV21-1 and J is TRBJ2-3; TRBD2 is the table's D call, not checked against the DNA. TRBV21-1 is an annotated pseudogene. The CDR3 covers 16 residues. The CDR3 loop is CASSAGLADSTDTQYF. CDR3 sequence (DNA): TGTGCCAGCAGCGCGGGACTAGCGGATAGCACAGATACGCAGTATTTT.

This clonotype was found many times. The chain combines TRBV3-1 with TRBJ2-1; D is undetermined. Germline lookup yields CDR1 LGHDT and CDR2 YNNKEL (reference sequence). The V gene lost 6 bases and the J gene lost 12 bases, with 21 bases spanning the gap. This CDR3 contains 14 residues. The CDR3 nucleotides are TGTGCCAGCAGACCCGAAGAAGCTAGGGATGTGCAGTTCTTC. This codes for CASRPEEARDVQFF.

There are many counts of this clonotype. V and J are TRBV20-1 and TRBJ1-6, with D uncertain. The V gene's germline CDR1 is DFQATT and CDR2 SNEGSKA (reference sequence). V lost 3 bases to trimming and J lost 0 bases, with 6 bases between them. CDR3 length equals 14 residues. CDR3 sequence reads: CSARANSYNSPLHF. CDR3 sequence (DNA): TGCAGTGCTAGGGCAAACTCCTATAATTCACCCCTCCACTTT.

This clonotype was recorded at least ten times. The CDR3 region has the DNA TGTGCCAGCAGTTTCCCGGGGACATCGCGAAGTTTTTTCTTT. This encodes CASSFPGTSRSFFF. V is TRBV27 and J is TRBJ1-1; a possible D gene is TRBD1 (6 bases). V was pared by 3 bases and J by 13 bases, with 21 bases between. The CDR3 sequence is 14 residues long. CDR1 is MNHEY and CDR2 is SMNVEV in the germline V gene (reference sequence).

This clonotype was seen only a few times. This sequence joins TRBV5-5 and TRBJ2-7; D call uncertain. V was shortened by 4 bases and J by 1 base, with 9 bases between the two germline ends. The CDR3 spans 13 residues. Per germline, CDR1 SGHKS and CDR2 YYEKEE (reference sequence). CDR3 in amino acids: CASSPVRSYEQYF. The DNA for the CDR3 is TGTGCCAGCAGCCCCGTCCGATCCTACGAGCAGTACTTC. Full variable domain (remainder filled in from reference TRBV5-5 and TRBJ2-7): DAGVTQSPTHLIKTRGQQVTLRCSPISGHKSVSWYQQVLGQGPQFIFQYYEKEERGRGNFPDRFSARQFPNYSSELNVNALLLGDSALYLCASSPVRSYEQYFGPGTRLTVT.

In this sample, this clonotype turned up many times. The chain has TRBV2 and TRBJ2-5; 12 bases are a match to TRBD2. V trimming: 6 bases; J trimming: 5 bases; junction bases outside the gene matches: 4. This CDR3 contains 14 residues. The germline V gene has CDR1 SNHLY and CDR2 FYNNEI. In DNA, the CDR3 is TGTGCCAGCAGACCGACTAGCGGGAGTGAGACCCAGTACTTC. This encodes CASRPTSGSETQYF.

This clonotype was picked up many times. The chain joins TRBV11-2 to TRBJ1-1; 8 nucleotides match TRBD1. V was pared by 2 bases and J by 4 bases, with 9 bases of the junction left unmatched. This CDR3 has 16 residues. The germline gives CDR1 SGHAT, CDR2 FQNNGV. The CDR3, as DNA: TGTGCCAGCAGCTTAACCGCACTACAGGGGGGCACTGAAGCTTTCTTT. Protein product: CASSLTALQGGTEAFF.

Sample share makes this clonotype medium-sized (0.01 to 0.1%). The DNA of the CDR3 is TGTGCCAGCAGTTTTAACCAAAGAGGCACTGAAGCTTTCTTT. It encodes CASSFNQRGTEAFF. The rearrangement joins TRBV12-3 or TRBV12-4 to TRBJ1-1; no reliable D call. Trimming pared 3 bases from V and 4 bases from J, leaving 12 bases between. The CDR3 length is 14 residues.

This clonotype was recorded many times. This chain joins TRBV29-1 and TRBJ2-1; the D gene could be TRBD1 or TRBD2 (6 bases each). Deletions cut 4 bases from V and 7 bases from J, with 14 bases between. From germline, CDR1 is SQVTM and CDR2 ANQGSEA. The CDR3 is made up of 13 amino acids. The CDR3 loop reads CSVAGDSGNEQFF. DNA of the CDR3: TGCAGCGTTGCAGGGGATAGCGGAAATGAGCAGTTCTTC.

In its sample, this clonotype was seen many times. The V gene is TRBV2, the J gene TRBJ2-1; 14 bases are a match to TRBD2. The CDR3 consists of 16 residues. J was trimmed by 6 bases and V by 6 bases; bases with no gene match: 7. The germline CDR1 and CDR2 sequences are SNHLY and FYNNEI. The CDR3: CASSGTSGSFGNEQFF. CDR3 nucleotide sequence: TGTGCCAGCAGCGGGACTAGCGGGAGCTTTGGCAATGAGCAGTTCTTC.

This clonotype is judged medium-sized. The V and J genes are TRBV12-3 or TRBV12-4 and TRBJ2-2; a weak D match, TRBD1 (6 bases). The length of the CDR3 is 16 residues. Trimming stripped 1 base from V and 2 bases from J, with 11 bases between. The DNA of the CDR3 is TGTGCCAGCAGTTTAGGAGGGACATACAACACCGGGGAGCTGTTTTTT. It encodes CASSLGGTYNTGELFF.

This clonotype was observed at least ten times. The J gene is TRBJ2-7, the V gene TRBV20-1; TRBD2 aligns across 7 bases. CDR3 length: 13 residues. The V gene's germline CDR1 is DFQATT and CDR2 SNEGSKA (reference sequence). With V trimmed by 4 bases and J by 1 base, 4 bases remained unmatched. In nucleotides, the CDR3 is TGCAGTGCTAAAGGCGGGAGTTCCTACGAGCAGTACTTC. This encodes CSAKGGSSYEQYF.

This clonotype came up a few times. V is TRBV3-1 and J is TRBJ2-7; D is possibly TRBD2 (6 bases). The CDR3 totals 15 residues. Germline V gene lookup returns CDR1 LGHDT and CDR2 YNNKEL (reference sequence). Trimming removed 5 bases at V and 3 bases at J, with 17 bases between. The CDR3 loop is CASSGTPGLHYEQYF. The CDR3 bases are TGTGCCAGCAGCGGAACACCGGGACTTCACTACGAGCAGTACTTC.

This clonotype was detected ten times or more. V is TRBV2 and J is TRBJ1-6; 7 bases agree with TRBD1. CDR3 length equals 14 residues. V shed 1 base, J shed 6 bases, and the junction held 0 bases outside the gene matches. Germline CDR1 is SNHLY and CDR2 is FYNNEI. The CDR3: CASSEGQGNSPLHF. Written as DNA, the CDR3 is TGTGCCAGCAGTGAAGGACAGGGTAATTCACCCCTCCACTTT.